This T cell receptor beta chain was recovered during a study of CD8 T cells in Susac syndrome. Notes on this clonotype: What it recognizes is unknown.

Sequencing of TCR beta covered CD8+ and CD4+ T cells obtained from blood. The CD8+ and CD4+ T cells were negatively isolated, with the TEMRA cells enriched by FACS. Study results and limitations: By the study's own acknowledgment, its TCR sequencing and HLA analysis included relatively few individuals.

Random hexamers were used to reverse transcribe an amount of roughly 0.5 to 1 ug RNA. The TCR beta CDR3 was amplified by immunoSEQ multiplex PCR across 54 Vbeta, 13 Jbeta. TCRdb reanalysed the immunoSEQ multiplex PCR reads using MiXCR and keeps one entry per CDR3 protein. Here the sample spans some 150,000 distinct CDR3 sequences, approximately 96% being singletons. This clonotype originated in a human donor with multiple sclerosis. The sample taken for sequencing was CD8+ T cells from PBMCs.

The CDR3 here is CSVEGFSAETNTGELFF. The DNA for the CDR3 is TGCAGCGTTGAAGGATTTTCAGCCGAGACGAACACCGGGGAGCTGTTTTTT. The gene calls are TRBV29-1 and TRBJ2-2; no clear D gene. The length of the CDR3 is 17 residues. Trimming took 1 base from V and 0 from J, leaving 15 bases between them. Per the germline V gene, CDR1 is SQVTM and CDR2 is ANQGSEA.